This entry features one T cell receptor beta chain sequence. The sample belongs to a study of blood T cell repertoires in COVID-19. Study details: PBMCs, B-cell-depleted T cells, or T cells were the source of the cDNA or gDNA that made up the material.

In the authors' methods: Reference gene primer amplification yielded estimated nucleated cell counts. The protocol was immunoSEQ multiplex PCR, while the TCRdb copy is restricted to in-frame clones and leaves out a portion. V and J calls and clone size are given by that table; D and trimming were obtained from the DNA. The table records under 170,000 clones, about nine tenths of them present only once. The specimen sequenced was peripheral blood. The clonotype originates from a woman in her fifties or sixties with active or convalescent COVID-19.

In nucleotides, the CDR3 is TGTGCCAGCAGTACCGGTACAACTAATGAAAAACTGTTTTTT. Protein sequence: CASSTGTTNEKLFF. The rearrangement links TRBV6-6 to TRBJ1-4; D is undetermined. The CDR3 contains 14 residues. V shed 5 bases and J shed 0 bases, with 7 bases lying between them. Germline V gives CDR1 MNHNY, CDR2 SVGAGI (reference sequence).